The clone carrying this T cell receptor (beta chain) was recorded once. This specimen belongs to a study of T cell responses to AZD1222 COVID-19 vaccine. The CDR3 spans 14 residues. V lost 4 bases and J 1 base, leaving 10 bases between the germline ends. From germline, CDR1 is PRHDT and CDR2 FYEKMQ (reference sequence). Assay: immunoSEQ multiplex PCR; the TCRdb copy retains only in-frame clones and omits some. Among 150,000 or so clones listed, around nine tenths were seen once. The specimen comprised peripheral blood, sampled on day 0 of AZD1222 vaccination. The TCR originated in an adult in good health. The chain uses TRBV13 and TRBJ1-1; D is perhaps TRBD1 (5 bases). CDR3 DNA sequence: TGTGCCAGCAGCTATGGGGGTAGGAACACTGAAGCTTTCTTT. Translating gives CASSYGGRNTEAFF. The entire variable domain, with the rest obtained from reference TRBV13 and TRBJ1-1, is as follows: AAGVIQSPRHLIKEKRETATLKCYPIPRHDTVYWYQQGPGQDPQFLISFYEKMQSDKGSIPDRFSAQQFSDYHSELNMSSLELGDSALYFCASSYGGRNTEAFFGQGTRLTVV.